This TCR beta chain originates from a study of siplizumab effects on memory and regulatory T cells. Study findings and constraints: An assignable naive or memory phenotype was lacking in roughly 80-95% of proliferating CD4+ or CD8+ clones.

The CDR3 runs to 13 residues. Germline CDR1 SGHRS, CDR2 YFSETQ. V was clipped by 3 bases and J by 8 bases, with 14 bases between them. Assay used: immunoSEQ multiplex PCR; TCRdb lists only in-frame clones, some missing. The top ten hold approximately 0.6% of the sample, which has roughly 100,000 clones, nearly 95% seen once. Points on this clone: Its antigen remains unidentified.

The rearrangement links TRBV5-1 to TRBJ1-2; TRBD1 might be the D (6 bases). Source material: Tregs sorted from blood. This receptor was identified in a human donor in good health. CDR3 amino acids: CASSSGMGAGYTF. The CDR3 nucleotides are TGCGCCAGCAGCTCGGGGATGGGGGCCGGCTACACCTTC.